One and the same sample provided the 17 T cell receptor beta chains below, sequenced in a study of OX40 agonist ivuxolimab in advanced cancers. Here immunoSEQ multiplex PCR was the method, and the copy in TCRdb shows in-frame clones only, minus some. Among 70,000 or so clones listed, just over 90% were seen once. The source was CD4+ or CD8+ T cells sorted from blood, collected in a trial of the OX40 agonist ivuxolimab. These receptors all stem from an adult with an advanced solid tumor such as melanoma, head and neck, liver or kidney cancer.

This chain uses TRBV9 with TRBJ1-1; 10 bases are a match to TRBD1. This CDR3 has 14 amino acids. Per germline, CDR1 SGDLS and CDR2 YYNGEE. The ends lost 4 bases at V and 5 bases at J; junction bases unmatched: 5. The CDR3 sequence: CASSPGTGVTEAFF. DNA of the CDR3: TGTGCCAGCAGCCCCGGGACAGGGGTTACTGAAGCTTTCTTT. The variable domain in full, completed from reference TRBV9 and TRBJ1-1, reads DSGVTQTPKHLITATGQRVTLRCSPRSGDLSVYWYQQSLDQGLQFLIQYYNGEERAKGNILERFSAQQFPDLHSELNLSSLELGDSALYFCASSPGTGVTEAFFGQGTRLTVV.

The DNA for the CDR3 is TGTGCCATCAGAGCATCAGGGACAGGGAACTACGAGCAGTACTTC. Translating gives CAIRASGTGNYEQYF. The rearrangement uses TRBV10-3 and TRBJ2-7; 9 positions match TRBD1. Germline V gene sequence: CDR1 ENHRY, CDR2 SYGVKD. V was clipped by 6 bases and J by 3 bases; unmatched bases: 9. The CDR3 consists of 15 residues.

A single count supports this clone. The V call is TRBV18, the J call TRBJ2-1; D not certain. This CDR3 spans 17 amino acids. In germline, CDR1 is KGHSH, CDR2 LQKENI. V lost 4 bases to trimming and J lost 0 bases, with 16 bases between them. Here the CDR3 DNA reads TGTGCCAGCTCACTCCTTCCTCCGGAGAGCTCCTACAATGAGCAGTTCTTC. Protein: CASSLLPPESSYNEQFF.

The CDR3 bases are TGTGCCAGCAGCCGCCCAGGAGAAACCTACAATGAGCAGTTCTTC. Protein product: CASSRPGETYNEQFF. This sequence joins TRBV4-2 and TRBJ2-1; D is unclear. In germline, CDR1 is LGHNA, CDR2 YNFKEQ. The CDR3 has 15 residues. Trimming cost V 4 bases and J 2 bases, with 12 bases left between them.

The gene calls are TRBV6-5 and TRBJ1-4, with a possible D match to TRBD1 (6 bases). Trimming stripped 8 bases from V and 8 bases from J, with 15 bases between. This CDR3 is built from 13 residues. Germline V gives CDR1 MNHEY, CDR2 SVGAGI. In DNA form, the CDR3 reads TGTGCCAGCGCAAGGGGGGCTCTGGAAAAACTGTTTTTT. This codes for CASARGALEKLFF.

The chain has TRBV28 and TRBJ2-7; no definite D call. Trimming took 2 bases from V and 4 from J, leaving 6 bases between them. The CDR3 runs 12 residues. Germline V CDR1 and CDR2: MDHEN, SYDVKM. In DNA, the CDR3 is TGTGCCAGCAGTTTAATGACATACGAGCAGTACTTC. Amino acids: CASSLMTYEQYF. The whole variable domain, filled in from reference TRBV28 and TRBJ2-7, reads DVKVTQSSRYLVKRTGEKVFLECVQDMDHENMFWYRQDPGLGLRLIYFSYDVKMKEKGDIPEGYSVSREKKERFSLILESASTNQTSMYLCASSLMTYEQYFGPGTRLTVT.

This clone was observed a single time. The chain joins TRBV9 to TRBJ2-6, with unresolved D. The CDR3 is 16 residues long. V lost 0 bases to trimming and J lost 2 bases, with 9 bases between them. The germline gives CDR1 SGDLS, CDR2 YYNGEE. CDR3 DNA: TGTGCCAGCAGCGTAGGGGGTAGGGCTGGGGCCAACGTCCTGACTTTC. This gives the protein CASSVGGRAGANVLTF.

The rearrangement joins TRBV30 to TRBJ1-2; D possibly corresponds to TRBD1 (5 bases). Germline V gene lookup returns CDR1 GTSNPN and CDR2 SVGIG (reference sequence). CDR3 size: 12 residues. The V end was cut by 3 bases, the J end by 6 bases, with 11 bases between. DNA of the CDR3: TGTGCCTGGAGGGGGCTTCGGAATGGCTACACCTTC. Translating gives CAWRGLRNGYTF.

DNA of the CDR3: TGTGCCAGCTCACCAACAGCTAACACCGGGGAGCTGTTTTTT. It yields the protein CASSPTANTGELFF. The chain combines TRBV18 with TRBJ2-2; the D is unclear. The CDR3 runs 14 residues. Germline CDR1 KGHSH, CDR2 LQKENI. The V and J ends lost 2 bases and 2 bases respectively, with 6 bases between them.

The rearrangement links TRBV7-6 to TRBJ1-1, with no clear D. V shed 5 bases and J shed 1 base, with 11 bases lying between them. The CDR3 length is 14 residues. Germline V CDR1 and CDR2: SGHVS, FNYEAQ. The CDR3 nucleotides read TGTGCCAGCAGCAACCCTTACAAGAACACTGAAGCTTTCTTT. Its protein product is CASSNPYKNTEAFF.

Here the CDR3 reads CASTWDRGGPQHF. The CDR3 bases are TGTGCCAGCACCTGGGACAGGGGAGGACCCCAGCATTTT. The chain carries TRBV5-5 and TRBJ1-5; 10 bases are shared with TRBD1. Germline CDR1 reads SGHKS; CDR2 reads YYEKEE (reference sequence). The CDR3 spans 13 residues. The V segment lost 6 bases and the J segment 10 bases; nucleotides outside the gene matches: 7.

The rearrangement links TRBV10-1 to TRBJ2-3; TRBD2 matches at 9 bases. Losses at the gene ends were 0 bases for V and 6 bases for J; bases not matched to a gene: 7. The CDR3 has 16 amino acids. CDR1 is WNHNN and CDR2 is SYGVQD in the germline V gene (reference sequence). CDR3 coding DNA: TGCGCCAGCAGTGAGTCTAGCGGGAGCTCTTCCGATACGCAGTATTTT. Protein sequence: CASSESSGSSSDTQYF.

The chain recombines TRBV7-9 with TRBJ2-1, with 11 positions matching TRBD2. Germline values: CDR1 SEHNR, CDR2 FQNEAQ (reference sequence). The junction had 3 bases not matched to a gene; V was cut back by 1 base and J by 4 bases. The CDR3 sequence is 16 residues long. CDR3 region: CASSLVAGGSYNEQFF. In DNA, the CDR3 is TGTGCCAGCAGCTTAGTAGCGGGAGGGAGTTACAATGAGCAGTTCTTC.

The chain recombines TRBV6-5 with TRBJ1-1; tentative D call: TRBD1 (6 bases). The CDR3 runs 14 residues. The germline CDR1 and CDR2 sequences are MNHEY and SVGAGI. Trimming left V 4 bases short and J 3 bases short, with 12 bases between. The CDR3 region is CASSSTGTYTEAFF. The CDR3 nucleotides read TGTGCCAGCAGTTCAACAGGGACCTACACTGAAGCTTTCTTT.

The chain has TRBV10-1 and TRBJ2-2; TRBD2 agrees at 14 bases. From germline, CDR1 is WNHNN and CDR2 SYGVQD (reference sequence). This CDR3 region has 19 residues. The ends lost 5 bases at V and 6 bases at J; junction bases unmatched: 14. CDR3 DNA sequence: TGCGCCAGCAGTTCCACTCGGGGGACTAGCGGGAGTGGCGCCGGGGAGCTGTTTTTT. Its translation: CASSSTRGTSGSGAGELFF.

The chain recombines TRBV2 with TRBJ2-5; D is perhaps TRBD1 (6 bases). The CDR3 extends over 15 amino acids. Germline CDR1 SNHLY, CDR2 FYNNEI. The V gene lost 8 bases and the J gene lost 1 base, with 17 bases spanning the gap. DNA of the CDR3: TGTGCCAGCGACATGGCCCTGACAGGCCAAGAGACCCAGTACTTC. Amino acids: CASDMALTGQETQYF.

The rearrangement uses TRBV19 and TRBJ1-1; TRBD1 is a possible D gene (6 bases). V was clipped by 9 bases and J by 1 base, with 9 bases between them. Germline V gives CDR1 LNHDA, CDR2 SQIVND (reference sequence). The CDR3 loop spans 12 amino acids. The CDR3 DNA reads TGTGCCAGCGGACAGCGGAACACTGAAGCTTTCTTT. This gives the protein CASGQRNTEAFF.